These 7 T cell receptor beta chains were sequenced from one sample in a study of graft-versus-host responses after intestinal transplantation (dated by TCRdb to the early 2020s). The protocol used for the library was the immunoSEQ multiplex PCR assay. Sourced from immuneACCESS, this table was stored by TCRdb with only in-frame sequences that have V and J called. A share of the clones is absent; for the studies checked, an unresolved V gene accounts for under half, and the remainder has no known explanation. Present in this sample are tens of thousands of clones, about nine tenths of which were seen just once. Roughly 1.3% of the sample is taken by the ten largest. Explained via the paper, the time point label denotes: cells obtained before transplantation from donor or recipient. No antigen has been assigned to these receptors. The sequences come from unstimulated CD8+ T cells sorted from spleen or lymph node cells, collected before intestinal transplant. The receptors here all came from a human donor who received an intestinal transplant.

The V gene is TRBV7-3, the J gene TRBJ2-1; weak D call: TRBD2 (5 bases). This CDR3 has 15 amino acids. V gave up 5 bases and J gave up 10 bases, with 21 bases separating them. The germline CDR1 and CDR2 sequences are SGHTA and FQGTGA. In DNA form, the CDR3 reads TGTGCCAGCAGCCCTAACCCCCGGCGGCCGGGGGAGCAGTTCTTC. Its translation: CASSPNPRRPGEQFF.

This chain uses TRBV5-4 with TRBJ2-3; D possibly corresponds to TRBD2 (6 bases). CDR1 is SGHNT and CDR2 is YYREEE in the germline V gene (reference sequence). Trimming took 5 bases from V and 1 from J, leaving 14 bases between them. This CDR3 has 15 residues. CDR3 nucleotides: TGTGCCAGCAGTTCGGGCGGGGAACGCACAGATACGCAGTATTTT. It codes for CASSSGGERTDTQYF. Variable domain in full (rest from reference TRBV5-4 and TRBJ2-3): ETGVTQSPTHLIKTRGQQVTLRCSSQSGHNTVSWYQQALGQGPQFIFQYYREEENGRGNFPPRFSGLQFPNYSSELNVNALELDDSALYLCASSSGGERTDTQYFGPGTRLTVL.

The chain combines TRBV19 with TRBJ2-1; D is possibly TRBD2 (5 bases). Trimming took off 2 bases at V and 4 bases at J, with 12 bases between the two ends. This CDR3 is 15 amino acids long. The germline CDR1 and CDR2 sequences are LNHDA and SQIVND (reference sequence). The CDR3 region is CASSIQSGPYNEQFF. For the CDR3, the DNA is TGTGCCAGTAGTATACAGAGCGGCCCGTACAATGAGCAGTTCTTC.

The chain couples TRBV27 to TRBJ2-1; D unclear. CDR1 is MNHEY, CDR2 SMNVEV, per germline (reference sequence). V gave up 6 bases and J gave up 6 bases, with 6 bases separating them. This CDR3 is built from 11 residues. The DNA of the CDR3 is TGTGCCAGCAGCCCCGGCAATGAGCAGTTCTTC. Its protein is CASSPGNEQFF.

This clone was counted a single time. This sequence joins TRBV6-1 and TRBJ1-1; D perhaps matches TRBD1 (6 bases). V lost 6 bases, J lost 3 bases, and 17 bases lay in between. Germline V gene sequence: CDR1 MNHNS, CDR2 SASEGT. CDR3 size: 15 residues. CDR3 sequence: CASRYGQGLDTEAFF. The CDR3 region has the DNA TGTGCCAGCAGGTACGGCCAGGGGCTCGACACTGAAGCTTTCTTT.

The CDR3 bases are TGTGCCACCAGCAGGGCCGGGACAGGGGAGGGCTACACCTTC. Residues: CATSRAGTGEGYTF. The chain joins TRBV15 to TRBJ1-2; TRBD1 aligns across 10 bases. The CDR3 runs to 14 residues. CDR1 is LNHNV and CDR2 is YYDKDF in the germline V gene (reference sequence). V was pared by 3 bases and J by 8 bases, with 6 bases of the junction left unmatched.

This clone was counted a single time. The CDR3 sequence is CASSSHYSRSVDEQYF. The DNA for the CDR3 is TGTGCCAGCAGCAGCCACTACTCTAGGAGTGTCGACGAGCAGTACTTC. The rearrangement uses TRBV5-5 and TRBJ2-7; D is unresolved. Trimming removed 4 bases from V and 5 bases from J, with 22 bases in between. The CDR3 covers 16 residues. From germline, CDR1 is SGHKS and CDR2 YYEKEE (reference sequence).